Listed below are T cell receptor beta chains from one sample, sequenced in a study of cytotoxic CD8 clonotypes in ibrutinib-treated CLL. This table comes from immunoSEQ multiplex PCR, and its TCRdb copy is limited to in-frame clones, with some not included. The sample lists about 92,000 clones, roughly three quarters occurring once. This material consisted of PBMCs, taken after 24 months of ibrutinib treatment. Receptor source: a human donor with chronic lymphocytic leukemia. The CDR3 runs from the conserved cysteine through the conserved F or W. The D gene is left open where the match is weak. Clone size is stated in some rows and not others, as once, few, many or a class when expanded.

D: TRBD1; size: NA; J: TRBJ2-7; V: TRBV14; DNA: TGTGCCAGCAGCCAAGATTTCTTTCGACCGGGACAGGGGGCCTACGAGCAGTACTTC; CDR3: CASSQDFFRPGQGAYEQYF
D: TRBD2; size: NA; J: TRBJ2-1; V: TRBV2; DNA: TGTGCCAGCAGGCTACCCGGGACTAGTGGTATCAATGAGCAGTTCTTC; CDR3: CASRLPGTSGINEQFF
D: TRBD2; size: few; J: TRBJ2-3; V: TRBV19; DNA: TGTGCCAGTAGTATAGCCGTCCGACTAGCGGGAGTGCAAGATACGCAGTATTTT; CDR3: CASSIAVRLAGVQDTQYF
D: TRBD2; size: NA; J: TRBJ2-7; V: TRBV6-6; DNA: TGTGCCAGCAGAACTAGCGGGGGGGGCTACGAGCAGTACTTC; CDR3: CASRTSGGGYEQYF
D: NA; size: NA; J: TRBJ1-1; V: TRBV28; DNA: TGTGCCAGCAGTTCTACAGGTAGTGGGAACACTGAAGCTTTCTTT; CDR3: CASSSTGSGNTEAFF
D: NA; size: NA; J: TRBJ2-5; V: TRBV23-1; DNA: TGCGCCAGCAGTCAATCATTGGCTACCCCTAACCAAGAGACCCAGTACTTC; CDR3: CASSQSLATPNQETQYF
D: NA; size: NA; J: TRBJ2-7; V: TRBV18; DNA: TGTGCCAGCTCTACCACACGGCTCCACTCCTACGAGCAGTACTTC; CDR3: CASSTTRLHSYEQYF
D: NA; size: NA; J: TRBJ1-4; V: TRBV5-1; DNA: TGCGCCAGCAGCTTGGAGGGACACCGTGGAGAAAAACTGTTTTTT; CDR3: CASSLEGHRGEKLFF
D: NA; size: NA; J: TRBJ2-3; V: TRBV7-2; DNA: TGTGCCAGCAGCTTAGCTCGGACTTCCACAGATACGCAGTATTTT; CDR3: CASSLARTSTDTQYF
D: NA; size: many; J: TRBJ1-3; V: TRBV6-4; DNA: TGTGCCAGCAGTGTTCAGGGGCACGGAAACACCATATATTTT; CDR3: CASSVQGHGNTIYF
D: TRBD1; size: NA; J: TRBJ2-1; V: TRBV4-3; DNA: TGCGCCAGCAGCCAAGAAGTTGACAGGGAAAGGAATGAGCAGTTCTTC; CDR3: CASSQEVDRERNEQFF